This T cell receptor beta chain was recovered during a study of CD8+ T cells in alopecia areata. Study-wide findings and caveats: Compared with mice, patients displayed less clear TCR sharing, possibly for HLA-related reasons. Resident alphabeta T-cell populations of normal skin are likewise subject to sequencing in scalp samples.

Once RNA had been extracted, it was reverse transcribed into cDNA to act as the sequencing template. The repertoire was sequenced with immunoSEQ multiplex PCR; TCRdb's copy has only in-frame clones and lacks some. Of some 200,000 clones detected, 58% appear once; the ten largest clones hold 10% to 15%. This clone was picked up a small number of times. No antigen is known for it. Described treatment: oral pan-JAK inhibitor, 5-10 mg twice daily. The clonotype was recovered from a human donor with alopecia areata. The source was CD8+ T cells sorted from blood, collected at week 24, from a patient treated with tofacitinib.

The CDR3 protein is CSVAGRENNYGYTF. The CDR3 DNA is TGCAGCGTCGCAGGGAGGGAGAATAACTATGGCTACACCTTC. The chain recombines TRBV29-1 with TRBJ1-2, with D tentatively TRBD1 (5 bases). The CDR3 runs 14 residues. CDR1 and CDR2 from the germline V gene are SQVTM and ANQGSEA. The germline V and J ends were trimmed by 6 bases and 1 base, with 15 bases remaining between them.